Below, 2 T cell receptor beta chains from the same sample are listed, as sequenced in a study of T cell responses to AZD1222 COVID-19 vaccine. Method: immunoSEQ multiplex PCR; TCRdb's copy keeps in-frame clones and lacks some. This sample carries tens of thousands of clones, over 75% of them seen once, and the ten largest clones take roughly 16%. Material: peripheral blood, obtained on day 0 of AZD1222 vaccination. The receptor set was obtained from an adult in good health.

CDR3 DNA sequence: TGTGCCAGCAACCGACTAGCCCACAATGCGCAGTATTTT. Translation: CASNRLAHNAQYF. This rearrangement joins TRBV2 to TRBJ2-3, with 7 bases lining up with TRBD2. Germline V gives CDR1 SNHLY, CDR2 FYNNEI. J gave up 10 bases and V 7 bases, and 11 bases lay outside the gene matches. This CDR3 has 13 amino acids.

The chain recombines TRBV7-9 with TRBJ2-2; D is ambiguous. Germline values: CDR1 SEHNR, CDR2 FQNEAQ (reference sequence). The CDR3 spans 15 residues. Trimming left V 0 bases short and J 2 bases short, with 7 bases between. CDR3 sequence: CASSLAVANTGELFF. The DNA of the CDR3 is TGTGCCAGCAGCTTAGCAGTCGCAAACACCGGGGAGCTGTTTTTT.